The 12 T cell receptor beta chains given below trace back to one sample, sequenced in a study of monozygotic twins with inflammatory bowel disease. Reanalyzing the 5' RACE reads, TCRdb keeps one entry per CDR3 protein, without DNA. Its listing shows more than 300,000 distinct CDR3 sequences. The sequenced material came from blood. The source is a human donor with ulcerative colitis or Crohn's disease, or a healthy co-twin of an affected twin (not recorded which).

The chain is built from TRBV19 and TRBJ2-1; TCRdb's D gene call, TRBD2, goes unchecked for lack of DNA. From germline, CDR1 is LNHDA and CDR2 SQIVND (reference sequence). The length of the CDR3 is 15 residues. CDR3 in amino acids: CASISGSPAYNEQFF.

This chain joins TRBV12-3 or TRBV12-4 and TRBJ1-3; the D gene TCRdb calls, TRBD1, cannot be checked with no DNA. The CDR3 spans 14 residues. CDR3 region: CASRTGGSGNTIYF.

The chain carries TRBV5-1 and TRBJ2-1; TCRdb selects TRBD1, and the lack of DNA leaves this call unchecked. Germline V gene lookup returns CDR1 SGHRS and CDR2 YFSETQ. This CDR3 is 16 amino acids long. CDR3 amino acids: CASNFQGGQIYNEQFF.

This sequence joins TRBV5-1 and TRBJ2-4; TCRdb lists TRBD1, though no DNA is available to test this call. This CDR3 comprises 15 residues. The germline CDR1 and CDR2 sequences are SGHRS and YFSETQ. CDR3 region: CASSAPGTGTNIQYF. Supplemented by reference TRBV5-1 and TRBJ2-4, the full variable domain reads KAGVTQTPRYLIKTRGQQVTLSCSPISGHRSVSWYQQTPGQGLQFLFEYFSETQRNKGNFPGRFSGRQFSNSRSEMNVSTLELGDSALYLCASSAPGTGTNIQYFGAGTRLSVL.

This chain links TRBV11-2 with TRBJ2-1; TCRdb lists TRBD2, though no DNA is available to test this call. The CDR3 length is 18 residues. Per germline, CDR1 SGHAT and CDR2 FQNNGV. CDR3 amino acids: CASSLTGTSGRAYNEQFF.

The chain couples TRBV6-1 to TRBJ2-3; with no DNA, the TCRdb D assignment of TRBD2 cannot be verified. From germline, CDR1 is MNHNS and CDR2 SASEGT. The CDR3 is 12 amino acids. The CDR3 spells CASSEVLASQYF.

The CDR3 loop reads CASSDRRAYEQYF. The chain couples TRBV6-2 or TRBV6-3 to TRBJ2-7; TCRdb returns TRBD1, unconfirmable since there is no DNA. Germline-derived CDR1 and CDR2 are MNHEY and SVGEGT. This CDR3 contains 13 residues.

The chain joins TRBV7-2 to TRBJ1-5; the D gene TCRdb calls, TRBD1, cannot be checked with no DNA. CDR3 length: 13 amino acids. Germline V gives CDR1 SGHTA, CDR2 FQGNSA. This CDR3 is CASSFDRGRPQHF.

The chain carries TRBV20-1 and TRBJ2-2; absent DNA, TCRdb's TRBD2 call cannot be checked. The CDR3 is made up of 14 amino acids. Germline assignment: CDR1 DFQATT and CDR2 SNEGSKA (reference sequence). The CDR3 spells CSVRVGGFTGELFF.

V usage is TRBV14 and J usage is TRBJ2-7; TCRdb's D call of TRBD1 is untestable without DNA. The germline CDR1 and CDR2 sequences are SGHDN and FVKESK. CDR3 size: 13 residues. The CDR3 region is CASSQRGSGEQYF.

The rearrangement links TRBV20-1 to TRBJ1-2. CDR1 DFQATT and CDR2 SNEGSKA come from the germline V gene (reference sequence). CDR3 length: 12 amino acids. Here the CDR3 reads CSASWRAYGYTF.

The chain carries TRBV28 and TRBJ2-1; TCRdb's D gene call, TRBD1, goes unchecked for lack of DNA. This CDR3 spans 22 amino acids. Per germline, CDR1 MDHEN and CDR2 SYDVKM. CDR3 loop: CASSPDSWRGRDKESSYNEQFF. Looking up the rest from reference TRBV28 and TRBJ2-1 gives the full variable domain: DVKVTQSSRYLVKRTGEKVFLECVQDMDHENMFWYRQDPGLGLRLIYFSYDVKMKEKGDIPEGYSVSREKKERFSLILESASTNQTSMYLCASSPDSWRGRDKESSYNEQFFGPGTRLTVL.